The 21 T cell receptor beta chains in this list originate from one sample, sequenced in a study of OX40 agonist ivuxolimab in advanced cancers. The table came from immunoSEQ multiplex PCR; TCRdb's copy has only in-frame clones and leaves some out. The data hold about 81,000 clones, with approximately 89% observed a single time. The sequences come from CD4+ or CD8+ T cells sorted from blood, collected in a trial of the OX40 agonist ivuxolimab. Source of these receptors: an adult with an advanced solid tumor such as melanoma, head and neck, liver or kidney cancer.

The rearrangement joins TRBV4-1 to TRBJ2-3; D is perhaps TRBD1 (7 bases). Looked up from germline, CDR1 is MGHRA and CDR2 is YSYEKL. The CDR3 loop spans 17 amino acids. V was shortened by 0 bases and J by 0 bases, with 13 bases between the two germline ends. The CDR3 coding sequence is TGCGCCAGCAGCCAAGATGGGTCAGGGGGGAGCACAGATACGCAGTATTTT. This sequence encodes CASSQDGSGGSTDTQYF.

The chain joins TRBV6-1 to TRBJ1-5; possible D gene TRBD1, 6 bases. CDR1 and CDR2 (germline): MNHNS, SASEGT. CDR3 length: 13 amino acids. The V end lost 6 bases, the J end lost 6 bases, and 12 bases lay between the germline ends. The DNA for the CDR3 is TGTGCCAGCAGCTTACAGGGTACTCAGCCCCAGCATTTT. Its translation is CASSLQGTQPQHF.

This chain connects TRBV5-1 to TRBJ2-3; 9 nucleotides line up with TRBD2. The germline V gene encodes CDR1 SGHRS and CDR2 YFSETQ. The CDR3 totals 17 residues. The ends lost 2 bases at V and 0 bases at J; junction bases unmatched: 7. Here the CDR3 reads CASSFRVLAGSTDTQYF. The CDR3 bases are TGCGCCAGCAGCTTTCGGGTGCTAGCGGGGAGCACAGATACGCAGTATTTT.

V usage is TRBV7-2 and J usage is TRBJ2-1, with D tentatively TRBD1 or TRBD2 (5 bases each). Germline V lookup: CDR1 SGHTA, CDR2 FQGNSA. CDR3 length: 16 amino acids. Trimming removed 5 bases from V and 7 bases from J, with 21 bases in between. The CDR3 region has the DNA TGTGCCAGCAGCCCCAATAGGGACCCGGGAAGGAATGAGCAGTTCTTC. It codes for CASSPNRDPGRNEQFF.

The rearrangement joins TRBV7-2 to TRBJ1-5, with a possible D match to TRBD1 (5 bases). The CDR3 has 13 residues. From germline, CDR1 is SGHTA and CDR2 FQGNSA. Trimming took off 5 bases at V and 7 bases at J, with 12 bases between the two ends. The chain's CDR3 is CASSQQWGQPQHF. CDR3 sequence (DNA): TGTGCCAGCAGCCAACAATGGGGCCAGCCCCAGCATTTT.

This clone was observed once. The rearrangement uses TRBV30 and TRBJ1-4; maybe TRBD1 (5 bases). CDR1 GTSNPN and CDR2 SVGIG come from the germline V gene (reference sequence). Trimming pared 3 bases from V and 8 bases from J, leaving 19 bases between. The CDR3 length is 15 residues. Here the CDR3 DNA reads TGTGCCTGGAGAGCAGCAGGGAGTGCCTGGGAAAAACTGTTTTTT. It specifies CAWRAAGSAWEKLFF.

The genes are TRBV6-5 and TRBJ2-5, with 9 bases that match TRBD1. Germline loops: CDR1 MNHEY, CDR2 SVGAGI. V lost 0 bases to trimming and J lost 4 bases; unmatched junction nucleotides: 0. The CDR3 contains 14 residues. The CDR3 sequence: CASSYSDRGETQYF. CDR3 nucleotides: TGTGCCAGCAGTTACTCGGACAGGGGAGAGACCCAGTACTTC.

This clone was observed a few times. CDR3 loop: CASSPPGRDREIHGYTF. DNA for the CDR3: TGTGCCAGCAGCCCTCCCGGAAGGGACAGGGAGATCCATGGCTACACCTTC. This rearrangement joins TRBV5-6 to TRBJ1-2, with 9 bases identical to TRBD1. Germline-derived CDR1 and CDR2 are SGHDT and YYEEEE. The V gene end was trimmed by 4 bases and the J gene end by 6 bases; junction bases not matched to a gene: 16. The CDR3 runs to 17 residues.

The chain uses TRBV6-6 and TRBJ2-5, with D maybe TRBD1 (6 bases). Per the germline V gene, CDR1 is MNHNY and CDR2 is SVGAGI (reference sequence). The CDR3 contains 14 residues. V was shortened by 6 bases and J by 1 base, with 12 bases between the two germline ends. The CDR3 DNA reads TGTGCCAGCAGGGACAGCGTGCCCCAAGAGACCCAGTACTTC. The encoded protein is CASRDSVPQETQYF.

The chain recombines TRBV10-3 with TRBJ1-4; D ambiguous. V lost 4 bases and J 10 bases, leaving 10 bases between the germline ends. Germline CDR1 is ENHRY and CDR2 is SYGVKD. CDR3 length equals 12 residues. The CDR3 spells CAISVQEGKLFF. The CDR3 bases are TGTGCCATCAGTGTCCAGGAAGGAAAACTGTTTTTT.

The CDR3 protein is CASSTKILAGFGNEQFF. CDR3 DNA: TGCGCCAGCAGCACAAAGATTCTAGCGGGCTTCGGCAATGAGCAGTTCTTC. The chain employs TRBV5-1 and TRBJ2-1; 8 nucleotides align to TRBD2. V was clipped by 4 bases and J by 6 bases; unmatched bases: 15. Germline V CDR1 and CDR2: SGHRS, YFSETQ. The CDR3 is 17 amino acids.

The rearrangement joins TRBV4-3 to TRBJ1-4; D not resolved. Germline assignment: CDR1 LGHNA and CDR2 YSLEER. This CDR3 contains 15 residues. Trimming took 4 bases from V and 7 from J, leaving 16 bases between them. The CDR3 DNA follows: TGCGCCAGCAGCCGACCGGGAGAGCGGGGTGAAAAACTGTTTTTT. Residues: CASSRPGERGEKLFF.

This clone has just a few counts. The V call is TRBV28, the J call TRBJ1-2; the D gene is possibly TRBD1 (6 bases). This CDR3 comprises 14 residues. V was shortened by 0 bases and J by 3 bases, with 8 bases between the two germline ends. CDR1 and CDR2 from the germline V gene are MDHEN and SYDVKM. The CDR3 loop is CASSLWDRDYGYTF. CDR3 nucleotides: TGTGCCAGCAGTTTATGGGACAGAGACTATGGCTACACCTTC.

This chain links TRBV2 with TRBJ2-5, with TRBD2 matching 8 bases. The germline CDR1 and CDR2 sequences are SNHLY and FYNNEI. There are 15 residues in the CDR3. V was clipped by 3 bases and J by 3 bases; unmatched bases: 6. CDR3 bases: TGTGCCAGCAGTGAGATCGGGGGGGCAGAAGAGACCCAGTACTTC. Translated, it gives CASSEIGGAEETQYF.

This clone occurred once. The V and J genes are TRBV19 and TRBJ2-5; D might be TRBD1 or TRBD2, each matching 7 bases. The germline CDR1 and CDR2 sequences are LNHDA and SQIVND (reference sequence). The CDR3 is 16 amino acids. The V end was cut by 1 base, the J end by 5 bases, with 17 bases between. The DNA of the CDR3 is TGTGCCAGTAGTATAGGGCCCAGGGGGGGTACGGAGACCCAGTACTTC. It translates to CASSIGPRGGTETQYF.

This chain uses TRBV15 with TRBJ1-3; TRBD1 matches at 8 bases. CDR1 is LNHNV, CDR2 YYDKDF, per germline (reference sequence). V trimming: 8 bases; J trimming: 9 bases; junction bases outside the gene matches: 3. This CDR3 is built from 11 residues. The DNA of the CDR3 is TGTGCCACCCAAACAGGGGGCACCATATATTTT. This sequence encodes CATQTGGTIYF.

This clone was counted only a few times. One junction end disagrees with the germline gene, perhaps due to a read error. This chain connects TRBV10-3 to TRBJ1-2; D may be TRBD1 (6 bases). The germline V gene encodes CDR1 ENHRY and CDR2 SYGVKD. The CDR3 totals 14 residues. Here the CDR3 DNA reads TGTGCCATCAGGGAGTACAACAGGGAATCCGGCTACACCTTC. Translated: CAIREYNRESGYTF.

This chain uses TRBV7-2 with TRBJ1-6, with TRBD1 matching 9 bases. The CDR3 consists of 15 residues. Germline CDR1 is SGHTA and CDR2 is FQGNSA. The V and J ends lost 6 bases and 5 bases, in that order; junction bases with no gene match: 5. CDR3 loop: CASSSRTGDNSPLHF. DNA of the CDR3: TGTGCCAGCAGTTCCAGGACAGGGGATAATTCACCCCTCCACTTT. Full variable domain (rest looked up from reference TRBV7-2 and TRBJ1-6): GAGVSQSPSNKVTEKGKDVELRCDPISGHTALYWYRQSLGQGLEFLIYFQGNSAPDKSGLPSDRFSAERTGGSVSTLTIQRTQQEDSAVYLCASSSRTGDNSPLHFGNGTRLTVT.

The J gene is TRBJ1-3, the V gene TRBV6-1; a possible D gene is TRBD1 (6 bases). CDR1 and CDR2 from the germline V gene are MNHNS and SASEGT. The CDR3 loop spans 16 amino acids. Deletions cut 0 bases from V and 4 bases from J, with 13 bases between. The CDR3 here is CASSEALAQGGNTIYF. The CDR3 DNA follows: TGTGCCAGCAGTGAAGCGCTGGCACAGGGCGGAAACACCATATATTTT.

The rearrangement links TRBV13 to TRBJ2-6, with 7 positions matching TRBD1. V lost 4 bases to trimming and J lost 0 bases; unmatched junction nucleotides: 12. Germline CDR1 PRHDT, CDR2 FYEKMQ (reference sequence). The CDR3 is 19 residues long. CDR3 in amino acids: CASSWGLRDSSSGANVLTF. For the CDR3, the DNA is TGTGCCAGCAGCTGGGGATTGAGGGACAGTTCCTCTGGGGCCAACGTCCTGACTTTC. Full variable domain (remainder filled in from reference TRBV13 and TRBJ2-6): AAGVIQSPRHLIKEKRETATLKCYPIPRHDTVYWYQQGPGQDPQFLISFYEKMQSDKGSIPDRFSAQQFSDYHSELNMSSLELGDSALYFCASSWGLRDSSSGANVLTFGAGSRLTVL.

The rearrangement joins TRBV27 to TRBJ1-5, with a weak D call TRBD1 (6 bases). The CDR3 length is 15 residues. CDR1 and CDR2 (germline): MNHEY, SMNVEV (reference sequence). Trimming removed 0 bases from V and 7 bases from J, with 13 bases in between. CDR3 loop: CASSLSIQGTQPQHF. In DNA form, the CDR3 reads TGTGCCAGCAGTTTATCGATACAGGGCACCCAGCCCCAGCATTTT.